This T cell receptor beta chain is from a study of T-cell memory formation after mild COVID-19. Study observations and caveats: While clones contracting from day 15 to 85 were balanced between CD4 and CD8, later expanders leaned CD4+. Researchers report contracting CD4+ clones mostly in CM and EM, with CD8+ clones in EMRA.

Constant-segment primers were used for 5'RACE, and the resulting TCR alpha and TCR beta cDNA libraries carried sample barcodes and UMIs. MiXCR, applied by TCRdb to the 5' RACE reads, yields one record per CDR3 protein. The sample contains some 440,000 distinct CDR3 sequences, nearly 25% of which appear only once. Points on this clonotype: As yet, its antigen is unknown.

The CDR3 has 15 residues. Trimming took 4 bases from V and 2 from J, leaving 15 bases between them. The germline CDR1 and CDR2 sequences are MNHEY and SVGAGI. Sample: PBMCs or a T cell subset sorted from them (not recorded which). This chain joins TRBV6-5 and TRBJ2-7; D call uncertain. The receptor was isolated from an adult woman who had mild COVID-19 (a few samples of this study predate the infection). Cell type and time point are not known. The DNA of the CDR3 is TGTGCCAGCAGTTGGCAATCTAGTAGACCCTACGAGCAGTACTTC. Protein: CASSWQSSRPYEQYF.